This TCR beta chain derives from a study of T cell repertoires in cytomegalovirus infection. On the study more broadly: Public TCR beta signatures were indicative of both CMV infection and a matching HLA type. Study results and caveats: HLA-C-restricted CMV clonotypes gave the most frequent clonotype in two of eight donors.

Concerning this clonotype: What it binds is not known.

TCRdb reprocessed the reads via MiXCR and lists one record per CDR3 protein. The sample lists some 350,000 distinct CDR3 sequences; 15% to 20% were seen once. This receptor was taken from a human donor in good health (CMV status not recorded). Some clones in this sample may be carry-over from other donors' samples. The sample consisted of PBMCs.

For the CDR3, the DNA is TGTGCCAGCAGCTTGGTTGGGACTAGCGTGATCAATACGCAGTATTTT. It specifies CASSLVGTSVINTQYF. V usage is TRBV5-5 and J usage is TRBJ2-3, with TRBD2 matching 10 bases. Unmatched junction bases numbered 8, after V lost 0 bases and J lost 7 bases. From germline, CDR1 is SGHKS and CDR2 YYEKEE (reference sequence). This CDR3 is built from 16 residues.